This TCR beta chain was documented in a study of T cell repertoires in ileal Crohn's disease. Overall study findings and caveats: Compared with CD4 T cells, sorted CD8 cells carried more expanded clones.

This table comes from immunoSEQ multiplex PCR, and its TCRdb copy is limited to in-frame clones, with some not included. The table records more than 13,000 clones, around 80% of them present only once. The CDR3 is 13 residues long. V lost 2 bases to trimming and J lost 3 bases, with 8 bases between them. Germline V gene data show CDR1 as MDHEN and CDR2 as SYDVKM. Specified time point: neoterminal ileum biopsy at postoperative endoscopy, about 6 months after surgery. In this sample, this clone turned up once. Its antigen is not identified. The TCR was taken from an adult with Crohn's disease. J is TRBJ2-7 and V is TRBV28; D possibly corresponds to TRBD1 (6 bases). Material for sequencing was ileal tissue. CDR3 residues: CASSLAGDYEQYF. The CDR3 nucleotides are TGTGCCAGCAGTTTAGCAGGGGACTACGAGCAGTACTTC.